Here is one T cell receptor (beta chain) with its context. Within the sample, other DNA sequences also encode this same CDR3. These data are taken from a study of control samples from healthy donors and cancer patients. Deletions cut 0 bases from V and 2 bases from J, with 8 bases between. Per germline, CDR1 SGHNT and CDR2 YYREEE (reference sequence). This CDR3 contains 15 residues. The assay was immunoSEQ multiplex PCR, and TCRdb's table has in-frame clones only and misses some. The table records some 120,000 clones, around 87% of them present only once. The TCR originated in a man aged 60 to 75 in good health. Sample: blood. The chain uses TRBV5-4 and TRBJ1-4; unclear D gene. CDR3 sequence (DNA): TGTGCCAGCAGCTTGGGAGGGAACACTAATGAAAAACTGTTTTTT. Its translation is CASSLGGNTNEKLFF.